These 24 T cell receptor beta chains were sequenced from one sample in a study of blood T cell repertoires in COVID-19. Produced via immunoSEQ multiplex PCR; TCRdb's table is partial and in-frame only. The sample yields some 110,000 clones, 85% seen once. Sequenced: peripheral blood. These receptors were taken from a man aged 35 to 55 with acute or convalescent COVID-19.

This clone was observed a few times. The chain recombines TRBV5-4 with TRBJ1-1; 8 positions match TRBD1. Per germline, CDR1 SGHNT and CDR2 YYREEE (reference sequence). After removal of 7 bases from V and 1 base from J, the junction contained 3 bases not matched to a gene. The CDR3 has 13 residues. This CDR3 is CASRGTGNTEAFF. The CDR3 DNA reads TGTGCCAGCCGAGGGACAGGGAACACTGAAGCTTTCTTT.

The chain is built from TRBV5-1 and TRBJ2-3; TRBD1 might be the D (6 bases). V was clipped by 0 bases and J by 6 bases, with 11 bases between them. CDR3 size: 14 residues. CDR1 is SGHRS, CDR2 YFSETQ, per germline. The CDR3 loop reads CASSLAGQSDTQYF. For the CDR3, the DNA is TGCGCCAGCAGCTTGGCTGGACAGTCCGATACGCAGTATTTT.

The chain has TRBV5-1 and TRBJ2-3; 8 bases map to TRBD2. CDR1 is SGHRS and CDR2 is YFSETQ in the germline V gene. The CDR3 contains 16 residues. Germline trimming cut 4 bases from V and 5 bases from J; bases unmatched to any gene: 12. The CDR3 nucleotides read TGCGCCAGCAGCGTCGCGGGGGGTCCTCGGGGAGATACGCAGTATTTT. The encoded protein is CASSVAGGPRGDTQYF.

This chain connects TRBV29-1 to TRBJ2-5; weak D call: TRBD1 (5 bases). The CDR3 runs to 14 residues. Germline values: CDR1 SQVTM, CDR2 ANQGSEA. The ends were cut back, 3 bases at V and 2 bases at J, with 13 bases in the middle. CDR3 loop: CSVEGRAYQETQYF. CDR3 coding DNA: TGCAGCGTTGAGGGCAGGGCTTATCAAGAGACCCAGTACTTC.

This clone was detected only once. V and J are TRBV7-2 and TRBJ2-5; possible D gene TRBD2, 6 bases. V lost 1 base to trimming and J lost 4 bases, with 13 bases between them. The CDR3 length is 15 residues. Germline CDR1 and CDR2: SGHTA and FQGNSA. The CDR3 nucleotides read TGTGCCAGCAGCTTAGGACTAGTCGGGGGAGAGACCCAGTACTTC. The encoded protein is CASSLGLVGGETQYF. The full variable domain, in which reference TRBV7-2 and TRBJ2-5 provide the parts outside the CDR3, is GAGVSQSPSNKVTEKGKDVELRCDPISGHTALYWYRQSLGQGLEFLIYFQGNSAPDKSGLPSDRFSAERTGGSVSTLTIQRTQQEDSAVYLCASSLGLVGGETQYFGPGTRLLVL.

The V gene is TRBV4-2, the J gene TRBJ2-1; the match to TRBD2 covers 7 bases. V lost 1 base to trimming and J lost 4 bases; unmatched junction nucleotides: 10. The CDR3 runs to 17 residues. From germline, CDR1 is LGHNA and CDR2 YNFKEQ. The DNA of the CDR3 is TGTGCCAGCAGCCAAGGGCCCGGGAGGCCTGAATACAATGAGCAGTTCTTC. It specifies CASSQGPGRPEYNEQFF.

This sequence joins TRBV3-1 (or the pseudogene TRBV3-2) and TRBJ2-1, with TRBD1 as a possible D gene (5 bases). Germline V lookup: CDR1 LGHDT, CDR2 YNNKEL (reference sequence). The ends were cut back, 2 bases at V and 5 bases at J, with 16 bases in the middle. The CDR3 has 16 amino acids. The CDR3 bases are TGTGCCAGCAGCCAATGTCTGCAACAGGACGACAATGAGCAGTTCTTC. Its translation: CASSQCLQQDDNEQFF.

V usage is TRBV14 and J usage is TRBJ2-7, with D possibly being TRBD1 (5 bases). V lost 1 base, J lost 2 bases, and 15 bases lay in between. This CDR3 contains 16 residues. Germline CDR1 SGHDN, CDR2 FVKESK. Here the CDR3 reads CASSQVVQPGPYEQYF. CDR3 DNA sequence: TGTGCCAGCAGCCAAGTCGTCCAGCCAGGGCCCTACGAGCAGTACTTC.

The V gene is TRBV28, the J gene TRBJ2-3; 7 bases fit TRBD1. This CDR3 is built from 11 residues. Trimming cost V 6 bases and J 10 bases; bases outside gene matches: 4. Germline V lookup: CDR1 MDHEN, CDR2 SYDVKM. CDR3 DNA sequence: TGTGCCAGCAGCCGGACAGGTGCGCAGTATTTT. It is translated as CASSRTGAQYF. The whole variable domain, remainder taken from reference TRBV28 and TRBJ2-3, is DVKVTQSSRYLVKRTGEKVFLECVQDMDHENMFWYRQDPGLGLRLIYFSYDVKMKEKGDIPEGYSVSREKKERFSLILESASTNQTSMYLCASSRTGAQYFGPGTRLTVL.

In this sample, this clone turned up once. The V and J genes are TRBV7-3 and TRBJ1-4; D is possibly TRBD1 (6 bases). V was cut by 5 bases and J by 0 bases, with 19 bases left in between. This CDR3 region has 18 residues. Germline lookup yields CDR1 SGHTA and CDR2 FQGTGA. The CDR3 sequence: CASSPYPEQGATNEKLFF. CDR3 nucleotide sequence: TGTGCCAGCAGCCCCTATCCCGAACAGGGAGCAACTAATGAAAAACTGTTTTTT.

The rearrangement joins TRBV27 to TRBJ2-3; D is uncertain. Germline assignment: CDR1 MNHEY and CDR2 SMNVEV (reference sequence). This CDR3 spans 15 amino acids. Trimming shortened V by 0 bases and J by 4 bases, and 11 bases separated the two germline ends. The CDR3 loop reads CASSLSIWAPDTQYF. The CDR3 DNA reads TGTGCCAGCAGTTTATCGATTTGGGCCCCAGATACGCAGTATTTT.

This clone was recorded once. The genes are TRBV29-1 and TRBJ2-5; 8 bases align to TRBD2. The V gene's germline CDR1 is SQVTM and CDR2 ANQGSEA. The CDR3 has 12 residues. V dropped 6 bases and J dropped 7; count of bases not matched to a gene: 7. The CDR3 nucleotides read TGCAGCGTCAACGGGGGGGCGAGGACCCAGTACTTC. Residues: CSVNGGARTQYF. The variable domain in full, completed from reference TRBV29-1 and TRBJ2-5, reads SAVISQKPSRDICQRGTSLTIQCQVDSQVTMMFWYRQQPGQSLTLIATANQGSEATYESGFVIDKFPISRPNLTFSTLTVSNMSPEDSSIYLCSVNGGARTQYFGPGTRLLVL.

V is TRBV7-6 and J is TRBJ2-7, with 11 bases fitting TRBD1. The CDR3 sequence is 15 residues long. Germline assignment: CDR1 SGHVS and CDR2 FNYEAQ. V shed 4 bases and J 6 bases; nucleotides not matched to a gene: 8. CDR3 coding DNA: TGTGCCAGCAGCTACGGACAGGGGGCGCGGGGCGAGCAGTACTTC. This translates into CASSYGQGARGEQYF.

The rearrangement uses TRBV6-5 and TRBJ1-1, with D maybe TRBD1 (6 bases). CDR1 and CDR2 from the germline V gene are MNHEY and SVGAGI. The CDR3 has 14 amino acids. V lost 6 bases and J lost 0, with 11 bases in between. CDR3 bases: TGTGCCAGCAGCCTTAGGGGGTTGAACACTGAAGCTTTCTTT. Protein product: CASSLRGLNTEAFF.

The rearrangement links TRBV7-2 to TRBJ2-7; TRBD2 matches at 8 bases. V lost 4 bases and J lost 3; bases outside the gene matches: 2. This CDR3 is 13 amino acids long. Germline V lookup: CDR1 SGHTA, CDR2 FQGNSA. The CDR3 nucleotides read TGTGCCAGCAGCTCCACTAGCGGCTACGAGCAGTACTTC. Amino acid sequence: CASSSTSGYEQYF.

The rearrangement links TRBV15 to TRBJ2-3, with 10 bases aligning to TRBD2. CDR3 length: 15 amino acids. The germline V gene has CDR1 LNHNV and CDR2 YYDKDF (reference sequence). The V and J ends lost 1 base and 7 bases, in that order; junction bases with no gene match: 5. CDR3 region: CATSRGAGGPNTQYF. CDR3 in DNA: TGTGCCACCAGCAGAGGAGCGGGGGGGCCAAATACGCAGTATTTT.

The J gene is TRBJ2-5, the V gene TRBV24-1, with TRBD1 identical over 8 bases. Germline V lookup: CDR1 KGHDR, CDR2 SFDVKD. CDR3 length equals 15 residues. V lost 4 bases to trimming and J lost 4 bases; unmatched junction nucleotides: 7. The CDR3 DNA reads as TGTGCCACCAGTGACCCCGGACAGGGCAGAGAGACCCAGTACTTC. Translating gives CATSDPGQGRETQYF.

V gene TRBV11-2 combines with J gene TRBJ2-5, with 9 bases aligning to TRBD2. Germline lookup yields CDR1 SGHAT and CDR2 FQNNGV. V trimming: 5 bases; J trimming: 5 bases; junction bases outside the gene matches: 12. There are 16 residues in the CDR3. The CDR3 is CASSPGMAGGLETQYF. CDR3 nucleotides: TGTGCCAGCAGCCCCGGGATGGCGGGGGGGTTGGAGACCCAGTACTTC.

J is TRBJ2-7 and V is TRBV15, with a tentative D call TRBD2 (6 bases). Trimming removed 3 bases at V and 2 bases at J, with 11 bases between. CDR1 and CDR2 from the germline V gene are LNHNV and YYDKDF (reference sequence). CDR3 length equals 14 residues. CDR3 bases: TGTGCCACCAGCAGCGGGAGCGATACCTACGAGCAGTACTTC. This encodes CATSSGSDTYEQYF.

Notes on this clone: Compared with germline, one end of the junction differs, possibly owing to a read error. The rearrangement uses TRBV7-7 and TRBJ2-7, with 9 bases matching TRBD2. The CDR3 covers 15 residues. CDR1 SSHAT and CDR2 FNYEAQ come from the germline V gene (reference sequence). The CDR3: CASSPRLADPYEQYF. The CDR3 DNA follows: TGTGCTAGCAGCCCGAGACTAGCGGATCCCTACGAGCAGTACTTC. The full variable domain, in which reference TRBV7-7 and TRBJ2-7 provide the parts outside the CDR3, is GAGVSQSPRYKVTKRGQDVTLRCDPISSHATLYWYQQALGQGPEFLTYFNYEAQPDKSGLPSDRFSAERPEGSISTLTIQRTEQRDSAMYRCASSPRLADPYEQYFGPGTRLTVT.

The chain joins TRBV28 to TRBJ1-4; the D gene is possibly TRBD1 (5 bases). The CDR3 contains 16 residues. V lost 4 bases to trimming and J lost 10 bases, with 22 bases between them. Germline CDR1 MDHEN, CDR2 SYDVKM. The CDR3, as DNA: TGTGCCAGCAGTTCCCCCGCGACAGCCCATTTGGGAAAACTGTTTTTT. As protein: CASSSPATAHLGKLFF. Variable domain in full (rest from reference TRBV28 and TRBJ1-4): DVKVTQSSRYLVKRTGEKVFLECVQDMDHENMFWYRQDPGLGLRLIYFSYDVKMKEKGDIPEGYSVSREKKERFSLILESASTNQTSMYLCASSSPATAHLGKLFFGSGTQLSVL.

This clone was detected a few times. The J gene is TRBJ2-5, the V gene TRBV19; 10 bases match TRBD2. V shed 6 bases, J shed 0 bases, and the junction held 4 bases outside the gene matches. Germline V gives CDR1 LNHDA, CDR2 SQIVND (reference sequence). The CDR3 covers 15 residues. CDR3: CASSPGTSDQETQYF. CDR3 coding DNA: TGTGCCAGTAGCCCCGGGACTAGCGACCAAGAGACCCAGTACTTC.

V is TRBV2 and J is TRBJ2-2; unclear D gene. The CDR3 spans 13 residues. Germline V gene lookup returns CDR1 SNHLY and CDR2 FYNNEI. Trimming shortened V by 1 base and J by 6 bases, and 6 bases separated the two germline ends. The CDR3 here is CASSEDQAGELFF. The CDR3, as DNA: TGTGCCAGCAGTGAAGATCAGGCCGGGGAGCTGTTTTTT. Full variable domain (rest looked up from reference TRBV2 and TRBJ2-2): EPEVTQTPSHQVTQMGQEVILRCVPISNHLYFYWYRQILGQKVEFLVSFYNNEISEKSEIFDDQFSVERPDGSNFTLKIRSTKLEDSAMYFCASSEDQAGELFFGEGSRLTVL.

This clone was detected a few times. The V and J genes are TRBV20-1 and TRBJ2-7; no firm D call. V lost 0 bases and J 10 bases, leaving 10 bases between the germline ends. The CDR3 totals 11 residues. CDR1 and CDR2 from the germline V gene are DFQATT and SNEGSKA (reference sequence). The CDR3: CSAREKVAQYF. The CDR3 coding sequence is TGCAGTGCTAGAGAGAAGGTAGCCCAGTACTTC.